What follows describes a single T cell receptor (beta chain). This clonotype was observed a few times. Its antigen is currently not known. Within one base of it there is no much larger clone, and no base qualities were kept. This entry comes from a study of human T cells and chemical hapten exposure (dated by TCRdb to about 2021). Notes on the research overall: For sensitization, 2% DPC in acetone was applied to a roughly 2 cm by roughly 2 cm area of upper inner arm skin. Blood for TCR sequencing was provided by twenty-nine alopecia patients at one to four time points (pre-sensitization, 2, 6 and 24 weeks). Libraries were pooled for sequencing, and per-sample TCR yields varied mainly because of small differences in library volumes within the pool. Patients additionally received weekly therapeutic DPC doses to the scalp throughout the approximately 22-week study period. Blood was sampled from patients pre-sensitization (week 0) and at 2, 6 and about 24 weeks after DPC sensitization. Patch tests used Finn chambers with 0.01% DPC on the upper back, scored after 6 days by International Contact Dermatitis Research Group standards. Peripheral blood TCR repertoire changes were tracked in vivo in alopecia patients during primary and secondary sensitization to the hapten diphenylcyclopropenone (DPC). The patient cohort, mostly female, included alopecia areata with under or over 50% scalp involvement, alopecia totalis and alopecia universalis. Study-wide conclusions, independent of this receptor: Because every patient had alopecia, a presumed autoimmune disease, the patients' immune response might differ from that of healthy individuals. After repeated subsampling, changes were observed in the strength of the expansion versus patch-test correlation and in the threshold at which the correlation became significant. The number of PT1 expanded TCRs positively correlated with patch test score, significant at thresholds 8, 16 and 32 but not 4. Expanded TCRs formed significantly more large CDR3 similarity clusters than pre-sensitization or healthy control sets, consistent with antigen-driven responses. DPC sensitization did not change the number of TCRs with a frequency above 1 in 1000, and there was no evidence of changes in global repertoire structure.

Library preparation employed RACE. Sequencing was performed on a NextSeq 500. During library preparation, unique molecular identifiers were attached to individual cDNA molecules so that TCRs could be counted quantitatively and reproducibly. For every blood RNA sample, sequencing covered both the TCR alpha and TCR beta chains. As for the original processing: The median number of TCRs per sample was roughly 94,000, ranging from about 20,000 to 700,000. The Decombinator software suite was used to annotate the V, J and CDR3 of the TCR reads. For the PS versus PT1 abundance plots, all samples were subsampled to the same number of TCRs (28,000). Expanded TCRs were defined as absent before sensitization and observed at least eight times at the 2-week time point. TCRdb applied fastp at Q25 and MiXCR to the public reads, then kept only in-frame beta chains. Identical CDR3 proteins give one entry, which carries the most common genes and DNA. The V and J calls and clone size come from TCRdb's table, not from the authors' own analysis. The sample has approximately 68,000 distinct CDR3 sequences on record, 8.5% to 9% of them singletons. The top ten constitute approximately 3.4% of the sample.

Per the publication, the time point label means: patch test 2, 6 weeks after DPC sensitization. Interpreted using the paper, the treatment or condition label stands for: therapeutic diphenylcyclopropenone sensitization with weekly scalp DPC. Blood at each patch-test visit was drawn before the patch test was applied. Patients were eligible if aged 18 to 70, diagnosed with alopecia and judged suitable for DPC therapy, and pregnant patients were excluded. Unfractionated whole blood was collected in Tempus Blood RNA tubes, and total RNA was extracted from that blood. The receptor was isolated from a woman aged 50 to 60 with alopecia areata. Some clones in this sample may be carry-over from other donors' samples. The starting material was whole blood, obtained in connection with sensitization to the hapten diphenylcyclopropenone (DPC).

CDR3 sequence: CSARLNSGIQNEQFF. The nucleotide sequence reads as follows: TGCAGTGCCAGACTAAATAGCGGGATCCAAAATGAGCAGTTCTTC. The rearrangement joined TRBV20-1 to TRBJ2-1, and 8 junctional nucleotides match TRBD2. CDR1 and CDR2 were assigned from the germline V gene (reference sequence) as DFQATT and SNEGSKA. From cysteine to phenylalanine, the CDR3 is 15 amino acids long. Here the CDR3 DNA is all that survives: 45 bases in frame from base 1. Unmatched junction bases come to 14, with V trimmed by 6 bases and J by 7 bases.